The subject of this entry is one TCR beta chain. Its antigen is not known. Assay: immunoSEQ multiplex PCR; the TCRdb copy retains only in-frame clones and omits some. In the table there are 85,000 to 90,000 clones, around 91% of which are singletons. The data were taken from a study of T cell responses to AZD1222 COVID-19 vaccine. The CDR3 consists of 14 residues. Per germline, CDR1 MDHEN and CDR2 SYDVKM. Trimming at V came to 6 bases and at J to 5 bases, leaving 8 bases not matched to a gene. Whole-study results and caveats: The donor group comprised mostly white British people and more females; the analysis possibly underestimated clonal diversity. Sampling that yielded the repertoires occurred only after the peak T cell response.

The chain links TRBV28 to TRBJ2-7; 9 nucleotides agree with TRBD1. The specimen was peripheral blood, collected on day 0 of MenACWY control vaccination. This sequence was found in an adult in good health. The CDR3 sequence is CASSPGTGFHEQYF. The CDR3 nucleotides read TGTGCCAGCAGCCCAGGGACAGGGTTCCACGAGCAGTACTTC.